This paragraph reports one T cell receptor beta chain. What it recognizes is unknown. These data belong to a study of graft-versus-host responses after intestinal transplantation. About the research overall: Among the recipients, transplants were multivisceral, liver-intestinal, or isolated intestinal.

Sequencing used immunoSEQ multiplex PCR; TCRdb keeps in-frame clones, though not all of them. Here the sample spans around 71,000 clones, just under 95% being singletons. Findings and caveats of the study: GvH clone levels peaked in circulation, and this peak was associated with early post-transplant HvG declines. Patients who carried graft-donor T cell macrochimerism also had high graft-versus-host to host-versus-graft clonal ratios in their allografts.

The TCR comes from a human donor who received an intestinal transplant. The material was unstimulated CD8+ T cells sorted from spleen or lymph node cells, obtained before intestinal transplant.

In DNA, the CDR3 is TGTGCCAGCAGAGGACCAAGCTCCTACAATGAGCAGTTCTTC. Translated, it gives CASRGPSSYNEQFF. This chain connects TRBV27 to TRBJ2-1; D ambiguous. V was shortened by 6 bases and J by 0 bases, with 9 bases between the two germline ends. CDR3 size: 14 residues. Germline V gives CDR1 MNHEY, CDR2 SMNVEV (reference sequence).